This is a list of T cell receptor beta chains from one sample in a study of cytomegalovirus exposure and HLA in healthy donors. Assay: immunoSEQ multiplex PCR; the TCRdb copy retains only in-frame clones and omits some. The sample includes over 90,000 clones. Sequencing was performed on PBMCs. The receptors were sampled from a man between 35 and 55 years old in good health and CMV-seronegative. Each CDR3 is given with its conserved first and last residue. D genes are given only for firm matches.

CDR3nt: TGTGCCAGTAGATTCGACCGGAGCTCCTACAATGAGCAGTTCTTC
CDR3aa: CASRFDRSSYNEQFF
j_gene: TRBJ2-1
d_gene: .
v_gene: TRBV19

CDR3nt: TGTGCCACCAGCAGAGGGAGTGGGACAGGGGGCGTAGTCTATGGCTACACCTTC
CDR3aa: CATSRGSGTGGVVYGYTF
j_gene: TRBJ1-2
d_gene: TRBD1
v_gene: TRBV15

CDR3nt: TGTGCCAGCAGGGAAACTTCCTCCTATAATTCACCCCTCCACTTT
CDR3aa: CASRETSSYNSPLHF
j_gene: TRBJ1-6
d_gene: .
v_gene: TRBV2

CDR3nt: TGTGCCAGCAGTTACTATGGGACATCGGATGAAAAACTGTTTTTT
CDR3aa: CASSYYGTSDEKLFF
j_gene: TRBJ1-4
d_gene: .
v_gene: TRBV6-5

CDR3nt: TGTGCCGGAGGGGATGGCCCAGGGAACACCATATATTTT
CDR3aa: CAGGDGPGNTIYF
j_gene: TRBJ1-3
d_gene: .
v_gene: TRBV6-6

CDR3nt: TGTGCCAGCAGTTTATTGGGAGGAACGGGCTCCTACAATGAGCAGTTCTTC
CDR3aa: CASSLLGGTGSYNEQFF
j_gene: TRBJ2-1
d_gene: .
v_gene: TRBV27

CDR3nt: TGTGCCAGCAGCTTAGCCCGGGGGACCATCACAGATACGCAGTATTTT
CDR3aa: CASSLARGTITDTQYF
j_gene: TRBJ2-3
d_gene: .
v_gene: TRBV7-9

CDR3nt: TGTGCCAGCAGTTCAGGGGGCGGTGGAAACACCATATATTTT
CDR3aa: CASSSGGGGNTIYF
j_gene: TRBJ1-3
d_gene: TRBD1
v_gene: TRBV28

CDR3nt: TGTGCCAGCAGTGACAAATTTCCCGGACTAGCGGGTAACTACGAGCAGTACTTC
CDR3aa: CASSDKFPGLAGNYEQYF
j_gene: TRBJ2-7
d_gene: TRBD2
v_gene: TRBV6-4

CDR3nt: TGTGCCAGCAGCCTGACTAGCGGGGCCTACGAGCAGTACTTC
CDR3aa: CASSLTSGAYEQYF
j_gene: TRBJ2-7
d_gene: TRBD2
v_gene: TRBV11-2

CDR3nt: TGTGCCAGTAGTATAACGTGGCATACGTCGCAGCCCCAGCATTTT
CDR3aa: CASSITWHTSQPQHF
j_gene: TRBJ1-5
d_gene: .
v_gene: TRBV19

CDR3nt: TGTGCCAGCAGCACCTATTTGTCAGGCACCGGGGAGCTGTTTTTT
CDR3aa: CASSTYLSGTGELFF
j_gene: TRBJ2-2
d_gene: .
v_gene: TRBV7-2

CDR3nt: TGTGCCTGGAGAAGACCGGGACAGGGGAATTTGCCCCAGCATTTT
CDR3aa: CAWRRPGQGNLPQHF
j_gene: TRBJ1-5
d_gene: TRBD1
v_gene: TRBV30

CDR3nt: TGTGCCAGCAGGCCATTTCGACTAGCGGGTTTGAGCTCCTACGAGCAGTACTTC
CDR3aa: CASRPFRLAGLSSYEQYF
j_gene: TRBJ2-7
d_gene: TRBD2
v_gene: TRBV7-4

CDR3nt: TGTGCCAGCAATCATAGACAGGGTGGTCAGCCCCAGCATTTT
CDR3aa: CASNHRQGGQPQHF
j_gene: TRBJ1-5
d_gene: TRBD1
v_gene: TRBV6-1

CDR3nt: TGTGCCAGCAGCGAAGCGGGGGTCACAGATACGCAGTATTTT
CDR3aa: CASSEAGVTDTQYF
j_gene: TRBJ2-3
d_gene: TRBD2
v_gene: TRBV7-6

CDR3nt: TGTGCCAGCAGCGTAGGTGCGGGAACGGGGGCAGATACGCAGTATTTT
CDR3aa: CASSVGAGTGADTQYF
j_gene: TRBJ2-3
d_gene: .
v_gene: TRBV9

CDR3nt: TGTGCCAGCAGTGAAACACCGGGAGACACCGGGGAGCTGTTTTTT
CDR3aa: CASSETPGDTGELFF
j_gene: TRBJ2-2
d_gene: .
v_gene: TRBV2

CDR3nt: TGTGCCAGCACTTCGGACAGGCCCTATGGCTACACCTTC
CDR3aa: CASTSDRPYGYTF
j_gene: TRBJ1-2
d_gene: TRBD1
v_gene: TRBV6-5

CDR3nt: TGCGCCAGCAGCCAAGATGGCAGGGACACTGAAGCTTTCTTT
CDR3aa: CASSQDGRDTEAFF
j_gene: TRBJ1-1
d_gene: .
v_gene: TRBV4-3

CDR3nt: TGTGCCAGCAGCTTAGCGGCGGGAGGGCCGGGTAATGAGCAGTTCTTC
CDR3aa: CASSLAAGGPGNEQFF
j_gene: TRBJ2-1
d_gene: TRBD2
v_gene: TRBV7-9

CDR3nt: TGCGCCAGCAGCCAAGAAACAGGGAGAGACTATGGCTACACCTTC
CDR3aa: CASSQETGRDYGYTF
j_gene: TRBJ1-2
d_gene: .
v_gene: TRBV4-3

CDR3nt: TGTGCCAGCAGTGGTCTAGCGGGGGGTTCCTACAATGAGCAGTTCTTC
CDR3aa: CASSGLAGGSYNEQFF
j_gene: TRBJ2-1
d_gene: TRBD2
v_gene: TRBV6-1

CDR3nt: TGTGCCAGCAGCACTGATTGGACAGGGAGCGAGCAGTACTTC
CDR3aa: CASSTDWTGSEQYF
j_gene: TRBJ2-7
d_gene: TRBD1
v_gene: TRBV7-2